Shown below are 18 T cell receptor beta chains from a single sample sequenced in a study of cytomegalovirus exposure and HLA in healthy donors. It was with 60 Vbeta and 13 Jbeta primers that the PCR ran. The repertoire was sequenced with immunoSEQ multiplex PCR; TCRdb's copy has only in-frame clones and lacks some. The table lists about 170,000 clones. The sample taken for sequencing was PBMCs. Receptors were obtained from a woman aged 55-69 years in good health and CMV-seronegative.

The chain has TRBV7-2 and TRBJ1-3; no reliable D call. The CDR3 runs 15 residues. Germline V gene sequence: CDR1 SGHTA, CDR2 FQGNSA. V was pared by 1 base and J by 4 bases, with 11 bases between. CDR3 protein: CASSLGGIRGNTIYF. DNA for the CDR3: TGTGCCAGCAGCTTAGGAGGGATCCGGGGAAACACCATATATTTT.

The chain employs TRBV18 and TRBJ1-6, with a weak D call TRBD1 (6 bases). The CDR3 sequence is 16 residues long. Germline-derived CDR1 and CDR2 are KGHSH and LQKENI. Trimming removed 2 bases at V and 4 bases at J, with 12 bases between. As DNA, the CDR3 is TGTGCCAGCTCACCAGTCAGAGGGGGATATAATTCACCCCTCCACTTT. This codes for CASSPVRGGYNSPLHF.

V and J are TRBV27 and TRBJ2-3; TRBD1 matches 7 bases. CDR3 length equals 18 residues. V dropped 1 base and J dropped 0; count of bases not matched to a gene: 10. CDR1 and CDR2 (germline): MNHEY, SMNVEV (reference sequence). The CDR3 DNA is TGTGCCAGCAGTTTATTTTTCACCACAGGGGCCAGCACAGATACGCAGTATTTT. Amino acids: CASSLFFTTGASTDTQYF.

For the CDR3, the DNA is TGTGCCAGCAGTGAAACAGGGGGTTACACCGGGGAGCTGTTTTTT. It codes for CASSETGGYTGELFF. The V call is TRBV2, the J call TRBJ2-2, with 8 nucleotides matching TRBD1. CDR3 length: 15 amino acids. V gave up 2 bases and J gave up 3 bases; unmatched junction bases: 2. CDR1 and CDR2 from the germline V gene are SNHLY and FYNNEI.

The J gene is TRBJ2-7, the V gene TRBV19; 7 nucleotides line up with TRBD2. V shed 10 bases, J shed 6 bases, and the junction held 9 bases outside the gene matches. The germline CDR1 and CDR2 sequences are LNHDA and SQIVND (reference sequence). The CDR3 spans 12 residues. The DNA for the CDR3 is TGTGCCACGGCTAGCGGATCAAGCGAGCAGTACTTC. Translating it yields CATASGSSEQYF.

The V call is TRBV7-6, the J call TRBJ2-5, with D possibly TRBD2 on 5 matching bases. V was shortened by 2 bases and J by 0 bases, with 7 bases between the two germline ends. Germline V CDR1 and CDR2: SGHVS, FNYEAQ. CDR3 length equals 14 residues. CDR3 region: CASSLLGDQETQYF. In DNA form, the CDR3 reads TGTGCCAGCAGCTTACTGGGAGACCAAGAGACCCAGTACTTC.

The chain joins TRBV5-4 to TRBJ1-2, with D possibly matching TRBD1 (5 bases). Trimming took 2 bases from V and 4 from J, leaving 15 bases between them. The germline V gene has CDR1 SGHNT and CDR2 YYREEE (reference sequence). The CDR3 sequence is 15 residues long. This CDR3 is CASSFSQQELYGYTF. CDR3 in DNA: TGTGCCAGCAGCTTCTCGCAACAGGAACTCTATGGCTACACCTTC.

The J gene is TRBJ2-5, the V gene TRBV29-1, with 8 nucleotides matching TRBD1. The CDR3 contains 13 residues. The V segment lost 7 bases and the J segment 7 bases; nucleotides outside the gene matches: 11. The germline gives CDR1 SQVTM, CDR2 ANQGSEA. The CDR3 region has the DNA TGCAGCGGGAAATTACAGGGGGTGGGGACCCAGTACTTC. Protein sequence: CSGKLQGVGTQYF.

V and J are TRBV9 and TRBJ2-3; a possible D gene is TRBD2 (5 bases). CDR3 length: 13 residues. The germline V gene has CDR1 SGDLS and CDR2 YYNGEE. V was clipped by 0 bases and J by 8 bases, with 10 bases between them. CDR3 sequence: CASSVANSGTQYF. In DNA, the CDR3 is TGTGCCAGCAGCGTAGCAAACAGCGGTACGCAGTATTTT.

The chain recombines TRBV2 with TRBJ2-4; 8 bases line up with TRBD2. The CDR3 has 14 residues. V shed 7 bases, J shed 9 bases, and the junction held 11 bases outside the gene matches. Looked up from germline, CDR1 is SNHLY and CDR2 is FYNNEI. The CDR3 sequence is CASMPSGGAAIQYF. DNA of the CDR3: TGTGCCAGCATGCCTTCGGGGGGGGCCGCCATTCAGTACTTC.

This chain joins TRBV19 and TRBJ1-2; 9 bases map to TRBD1. CDR1 LNHDA and CDR2 SQIVND come from the germline V gene (reference sequence). J lost 5 bases, V lost 4 bases, and 14 bases had no gene match. The CDR3 is made up of 17 amino acids. CDR3 nucleotides: TGTGCCAGTAGTACCACAGGGGGCGGAGATTCATCATATGGCTACACCTTC. This sequence encodes CASSTTGGGDSSYGYTF.

The chain links TRBV2 to TRBJ1-6; D remains unclear. The CDR3 sequence is 14 residues long. Trimming removed 1 base at V and 7 bases at J, with 8 bases between. Germline loops: CDR1 SNHLY, CDR2 FYNNEI. The CDR3 loop is CASSEGGWNSPLHF. CDR3 nucleotides: TGTGCCAGCAGTGAAGGAGGATGGAATTCACCCCTCCACTTT.

V and J are TRBV29-1 and TRBJ2-5; no clear D. CDR1 and CDR2 (germline): SQVTM, ANQGSEA. This CDR3 has 13 residues. The V end was cut by 4 bases, the J end by 3 bases, with 12 bases between. The CDR3, as DNA: TGCAGCGTTGTTTTGGGCCCCGAAGAGACCCAGTACTTC. It codes for CSVVLGPEETQYF.

The gene calls are TRBV19 and TRBJ2-1; TRBD2 aligns across 9 bases. This CDR3 comprises 15 residues. J was trimmed by 5 bases and V by 3 bases; bases with no gene match: 5. Germline loops: CDR1 LNHDA, CDR2 SQIVND (reference sequence). The CDR3 DNA follows: TGTGCCAGTAGTATCAGGACTAGCGCAAACAATGAGCAGTTCTTC. Encoded protein: CASSIRTSANNEQFF.

The chain uses TRBV5-1 and TRBJ2-5; D possibly corresponds to TRBD1 (5 bases). CDR3 length equals 15 residues. Germline V gene data show CDR1 as SGHRS and CDR2 as YFSETQ. Deletions cut 6 bases from V and 1 base from J, with 16 bases between. CDR3 sequence: CASTRGAQGQETQYF. Here the CDR3 DNA reads TGCGCCAGCACCCGAGGAGCCCAGGGCCAAGAGACCCAGTACTTC.

The J gene is TRBJ2-1, the V gene TRBV11-2; TRBD1 is a possible D gene (5 bases). The CDR3 length is 15 residues. Trimming removed 2 bases at V and 6 bases at J, with 14 bases between. The germline V gene has CDR1 SGHAT and CDR2 FQNNGV. The CDR3 coding sequence is TGTGCCAGCAGCTTAAGCAGGGTTGGGCTCAATGAGCAGTTCTTC. This sequence encodes CASSLSRVGLNEQFF. The full variable domain, rest sourced from reference TRBV11-2 and TRBJ2-1, is EAGVAQSPRYKIIEKRQSVAFWCNPISGHATLYWYQQILGQGPKLLIQFQNNGVVDDSQLPKDRFSAERLKGVDSTLKIQPAKLEDSAVYLCASSLSRVGLNEQFFGPGTRLTVL.

This chain joins TRBV11-2 and TRBJ1-6, with 8 bases that match TRBD1. Per the germline V gene, CDR1 is SGHAT and CDR2 is FQNNGV. This CDR3 has 15 amino acids. V lost 4 bases and J lost 5; bases outside the gene matches: 4. In DNA form, the CDR3 reads TGTGCCAGCAGCTACACAGGGGGAGATAATTCACCCCTCCACTTT. Protein product: CASSYTGGDNSPLHF.

The gene calls are TRBV11-2 and TRBJ1-1, with 8 bases that match TRBD1. This CDR3 is 15 amino acids long. The V gene's germline CDR1 is SGHAT and CDR2 FQNNGV. Losses at the gene ends were 6 bases for V and 5 bases for J; bases not matched to a gene: 11. CDR3 sequence reads: CASRWWGQELTEAFF. The CDR3, as DNA: TGTGCCAGCAGATGGTGGGGACAGGAACTTACTGAAGCTTTCTTT.